In its sample, the clone carrying this T cell receptor (beta chain) was seen a few times. Antigen unknown. This specimen belongs to a study of naive and memory T cell subsets. Study-level results: Diversity fell and Gini index rose from naive through CM, EM, EMRA.

Both TRBC1 and TRBC2 were covered by a beta constant-region primer of two equimolar oligonucleotides. Four rounds of PCR amplified the ligated cDNA using nested alpha and beta constant-region primers plus SP2. An oligonucleotide with the SP2 primer and a 12-nucleotide UMI was ligated to the cDNA 3' end. TCRdb reanalysed the UMI-ligation and nested PCR reads using MiXCR and keeps one entry per CDR3 protein. The sample consists of over 100,000 distinct CDR3 sequences, 36% of them appearing once. The sequence was obtained from a human donor in good health. Sequencing was done on a sample of central memory CD4+ T cells from blood.

The CDR3 region has the DNA TGTGCCAGCAGCTCAGGGTCTTGGCTGTTAGGGTTTGAAGCTTTCTTT. It yields the protein CASSSGSWLLGFEAFF. V usage is TRBV12-3 or TRBV12-4 and J usage is TRBJ1-1, with D perhaps TRBD1 (5 bases). The CDR3 is made up of 16 amino acids. Trimming stripped 6 bases from V and 7 bases from J, with 24 bases between.